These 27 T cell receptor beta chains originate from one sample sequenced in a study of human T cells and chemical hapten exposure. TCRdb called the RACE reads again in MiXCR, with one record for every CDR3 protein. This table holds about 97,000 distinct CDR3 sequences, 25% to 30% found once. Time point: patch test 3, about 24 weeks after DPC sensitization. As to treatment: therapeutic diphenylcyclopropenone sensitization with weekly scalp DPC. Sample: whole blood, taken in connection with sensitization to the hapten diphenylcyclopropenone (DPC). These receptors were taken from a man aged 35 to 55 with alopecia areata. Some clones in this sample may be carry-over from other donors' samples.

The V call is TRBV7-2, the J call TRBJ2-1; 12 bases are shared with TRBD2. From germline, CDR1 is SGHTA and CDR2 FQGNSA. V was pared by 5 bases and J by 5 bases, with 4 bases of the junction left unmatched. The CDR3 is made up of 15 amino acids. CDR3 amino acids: CASSPWTSGDNEQFF. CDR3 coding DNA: TGTGCCAGCAGCCCCTGGACTAGCGGGGACAATGAGCAGTTCTTC.

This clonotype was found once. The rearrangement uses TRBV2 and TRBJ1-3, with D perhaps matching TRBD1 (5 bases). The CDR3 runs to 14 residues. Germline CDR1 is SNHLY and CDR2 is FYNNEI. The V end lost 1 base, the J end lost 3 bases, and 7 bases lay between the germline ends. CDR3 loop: CASSEGGVGNTIYF. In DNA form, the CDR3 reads TGTGCCAGCAGTGAAGGGGGGGTTGGAAACACCATATATTTT.

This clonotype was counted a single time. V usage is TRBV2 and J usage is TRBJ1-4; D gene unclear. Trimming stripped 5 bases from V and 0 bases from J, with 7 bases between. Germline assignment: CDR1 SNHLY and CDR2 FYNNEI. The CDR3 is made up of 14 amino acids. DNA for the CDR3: TGTGCCAGCAGTTCGCTCGCAACTAATGAAAAACTGTTTTTT. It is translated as CASSSLATNEKLFF.

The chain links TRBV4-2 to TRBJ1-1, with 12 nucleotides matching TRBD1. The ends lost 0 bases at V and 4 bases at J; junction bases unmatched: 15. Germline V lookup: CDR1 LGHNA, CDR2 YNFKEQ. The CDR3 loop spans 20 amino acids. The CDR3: CASSQEIVAGDRGRRTEAFF. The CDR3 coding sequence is TGTGCCAGCAGCCAAGAGATTGTAGCGGGGGACAGGGGGCGTCGCACTGAAGCTTTCTTT.

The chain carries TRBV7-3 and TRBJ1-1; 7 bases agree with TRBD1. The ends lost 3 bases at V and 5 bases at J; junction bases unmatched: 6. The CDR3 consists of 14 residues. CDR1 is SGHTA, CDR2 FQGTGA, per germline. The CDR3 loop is CASSLSGGSTEAFF. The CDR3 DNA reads TGTGCCAGCAGCTTGTCAGGGGGTAGTACTGAAGCTTTCTTT.

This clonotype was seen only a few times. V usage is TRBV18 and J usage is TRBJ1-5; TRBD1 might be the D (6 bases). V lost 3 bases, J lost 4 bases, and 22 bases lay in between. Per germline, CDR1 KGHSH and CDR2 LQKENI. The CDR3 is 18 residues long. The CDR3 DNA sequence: TGTGCCAGCTCACCGGGGGACACGGACCATGCTTTGAATCAGCCCCAGCATTTT. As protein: CASSPGDTDHALNQPQHF.

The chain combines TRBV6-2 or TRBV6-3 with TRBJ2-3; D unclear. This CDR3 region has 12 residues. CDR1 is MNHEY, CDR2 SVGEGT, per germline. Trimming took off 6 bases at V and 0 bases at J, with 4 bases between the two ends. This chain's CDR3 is CASRRSTDTQYF. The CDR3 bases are TGTGCCAGCAGAAGAAGCACAGATACGCAGTATTTT.

CDR3 nucleotide sequence: TGTGCCAGCTCACCGTCACAGGGCCTCCAAGCTTTCTTT. Protein sequence: CASSPSQGLQAFF. This chain links TRBV18 with TRBJ1-1, with D tentatively TRBD1 (6 bases). The CDR3 runs to 13 residues. The V and J ends lost 3 bases and 9 bases respectively, with 14 bases between them. Germline values: CDR1 KGHSH, CDR2 LQKENI.

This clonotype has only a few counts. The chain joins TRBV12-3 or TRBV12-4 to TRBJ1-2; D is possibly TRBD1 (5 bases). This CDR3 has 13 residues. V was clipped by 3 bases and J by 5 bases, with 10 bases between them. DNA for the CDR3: TGTGCCAGCAGTTTCAGGGAGAGTTATGGCTACACCTTC. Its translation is CASSFRESYGYTF.

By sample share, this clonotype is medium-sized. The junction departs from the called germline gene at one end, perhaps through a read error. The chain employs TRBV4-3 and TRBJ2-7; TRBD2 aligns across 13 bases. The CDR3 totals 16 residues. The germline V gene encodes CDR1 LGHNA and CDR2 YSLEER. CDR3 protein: CASSQDRGTSGIQVSF. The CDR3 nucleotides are TGCGCCAGCAGCCAAGATCGGGGGACTAGCGGGATTCAAGTATCCTTC.

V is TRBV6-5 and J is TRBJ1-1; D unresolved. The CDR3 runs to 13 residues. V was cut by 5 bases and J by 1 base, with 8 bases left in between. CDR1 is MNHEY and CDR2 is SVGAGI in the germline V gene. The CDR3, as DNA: TGTGCCAGCAGTAGGACCGAGAACACTGAAGCTTTCTTT. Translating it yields CASSRTENTEAFF.

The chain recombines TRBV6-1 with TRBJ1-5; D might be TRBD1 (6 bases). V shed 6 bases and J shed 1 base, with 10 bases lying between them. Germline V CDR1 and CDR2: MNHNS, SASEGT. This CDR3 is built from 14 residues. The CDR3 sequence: CASSGRGSNQPQHF. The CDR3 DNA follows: TGTGCCAGCAGCGGGAGGGGGAGCAATCAGCCCCAGCATTTT.

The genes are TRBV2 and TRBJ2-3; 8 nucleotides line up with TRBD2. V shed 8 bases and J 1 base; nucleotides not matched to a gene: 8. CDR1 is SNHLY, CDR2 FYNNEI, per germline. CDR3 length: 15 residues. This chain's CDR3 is CASSGSGTRTDTQYF. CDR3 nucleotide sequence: TGTGCCAGCTCGGGTAGCGGGACCCGCACAGATACGCAGTATTTT. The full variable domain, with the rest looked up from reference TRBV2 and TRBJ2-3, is EPEVTQTPSHQVTQMGQEVILRCVPISNHLYFYWYRQILGQKVEFLVSFYNNEISEKSEIFDDQFSVERPDGSNFTLKIRSTKLEDSAMYFCASSGSGTRTDTQYFGPGTRLTVL.

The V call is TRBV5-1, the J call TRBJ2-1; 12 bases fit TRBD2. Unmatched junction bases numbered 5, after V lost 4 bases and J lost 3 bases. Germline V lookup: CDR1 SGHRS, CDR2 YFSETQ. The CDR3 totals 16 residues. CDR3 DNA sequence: TGCGCCAGCAGCCCTAGCGGGAGGGCCGGCTACAATGAGCAGTTCTTC. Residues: CASSPSGRAGYNEQFF.

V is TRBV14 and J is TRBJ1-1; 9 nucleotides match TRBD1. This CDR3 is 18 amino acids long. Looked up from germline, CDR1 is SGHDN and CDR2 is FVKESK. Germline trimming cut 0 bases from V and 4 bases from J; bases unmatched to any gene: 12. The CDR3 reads CASSQDEDPGQGGTEAFF. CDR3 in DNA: TGTGCCAGCAGCCAAGATGAGGACCCGGGACAGGGTGGCACTGAAGCTTTCTTT. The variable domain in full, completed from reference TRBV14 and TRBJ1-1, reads EAGVTQFPSHSVIEKGQTVTLRCDPISGHDNLYWYRRVMGKEIKFLLHFVKESKQDESGMPNNRFLAERTGGTYSTLKVQPAELEDSGVYFCASSQDEDPGQGGTEAFFGQGTRLTVV.

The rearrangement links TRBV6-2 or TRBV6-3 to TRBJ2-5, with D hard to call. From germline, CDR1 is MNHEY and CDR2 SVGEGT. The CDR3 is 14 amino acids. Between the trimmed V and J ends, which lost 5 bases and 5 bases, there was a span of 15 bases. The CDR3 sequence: CASSTPWGLETQYF. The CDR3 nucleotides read TGTGCCAGCAGTACCCCGTGGGGTTTGGAGACCCAGTACTTC.

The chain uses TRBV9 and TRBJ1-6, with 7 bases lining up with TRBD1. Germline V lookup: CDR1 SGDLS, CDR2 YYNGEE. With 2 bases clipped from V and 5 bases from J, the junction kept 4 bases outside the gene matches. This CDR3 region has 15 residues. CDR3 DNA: TGTGCCAGCAGCGTCGCCCAGGGGGATAATTCACCCCTCCACTTT. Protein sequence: CASSVAQGDNSPLHF.

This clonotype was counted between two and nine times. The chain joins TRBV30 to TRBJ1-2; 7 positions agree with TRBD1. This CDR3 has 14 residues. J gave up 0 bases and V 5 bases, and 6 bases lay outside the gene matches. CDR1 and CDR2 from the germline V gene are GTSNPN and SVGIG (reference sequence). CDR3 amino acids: CAWDKTGTNYGYTF. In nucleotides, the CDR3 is TGTGCCTGGGACAAGACAGGGACTAACTATGGCTACACCTTC.

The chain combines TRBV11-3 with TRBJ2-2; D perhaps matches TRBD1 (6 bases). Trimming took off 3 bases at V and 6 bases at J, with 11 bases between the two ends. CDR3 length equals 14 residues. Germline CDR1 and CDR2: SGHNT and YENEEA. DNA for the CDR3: TGTGCCAGCAGCTTGGGCACAGGGTCCGGGGAGCTGTTTTTT. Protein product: CASSLGTGSGELFF.

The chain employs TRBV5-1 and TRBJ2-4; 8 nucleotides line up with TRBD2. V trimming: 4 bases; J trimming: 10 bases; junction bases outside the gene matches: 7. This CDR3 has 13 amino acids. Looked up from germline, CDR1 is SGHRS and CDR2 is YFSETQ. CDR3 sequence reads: CASSQGLERIQYF. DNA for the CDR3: TGCGCCAGCAGCCAGGGACTAGAGAGGATTCAGTACTTC.

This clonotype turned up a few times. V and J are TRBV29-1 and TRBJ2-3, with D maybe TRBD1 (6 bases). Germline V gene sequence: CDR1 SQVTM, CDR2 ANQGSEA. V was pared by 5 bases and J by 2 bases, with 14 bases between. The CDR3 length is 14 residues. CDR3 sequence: CSVKGMGATDTQYF. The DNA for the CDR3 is TGCAGCGTTAAGGGGATGGGGGCCACAGATACGCAGTATTTT.

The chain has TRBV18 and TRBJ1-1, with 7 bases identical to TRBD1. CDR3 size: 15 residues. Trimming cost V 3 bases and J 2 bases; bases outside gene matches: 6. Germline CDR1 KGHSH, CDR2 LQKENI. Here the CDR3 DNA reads TGTGCCAGCTCACCCTCCGGGACAGCTAACACTGAAGCTTTCTTT. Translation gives CASSPSGTANTEAFF.

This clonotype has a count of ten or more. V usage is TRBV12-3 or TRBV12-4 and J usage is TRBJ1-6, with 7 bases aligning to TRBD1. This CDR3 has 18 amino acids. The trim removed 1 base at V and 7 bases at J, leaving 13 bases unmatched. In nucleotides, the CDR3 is TGTGCCAGCAGTTTAGAGACAGGGCTTGGTGGATTGAATTCACCCCTCCACTTT. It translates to CASSLETGLGGLNSPLHF.

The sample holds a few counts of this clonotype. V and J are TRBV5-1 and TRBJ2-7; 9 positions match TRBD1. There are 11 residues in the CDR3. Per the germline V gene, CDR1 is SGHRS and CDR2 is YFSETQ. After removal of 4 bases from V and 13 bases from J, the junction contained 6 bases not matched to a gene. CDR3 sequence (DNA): TGCGCCAGCAGCGAGGGACAGGGAACCTACTTC. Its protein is CASSEGQGTYF.

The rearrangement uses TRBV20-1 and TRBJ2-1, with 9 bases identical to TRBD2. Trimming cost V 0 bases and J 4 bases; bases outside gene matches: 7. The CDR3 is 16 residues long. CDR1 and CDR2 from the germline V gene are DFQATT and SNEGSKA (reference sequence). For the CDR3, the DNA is TGCAGTGCTAGAGATCCTGGTAGCGGGAGTTACAATGAGCAGTTCTTC. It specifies CSARDPGSGSYNEQFF.

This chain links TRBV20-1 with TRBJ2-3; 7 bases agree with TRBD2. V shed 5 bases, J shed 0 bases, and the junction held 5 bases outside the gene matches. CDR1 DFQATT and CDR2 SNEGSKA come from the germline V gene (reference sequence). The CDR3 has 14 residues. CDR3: CSARGSASTDTQYF. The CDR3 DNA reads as TGCAGTGCTCGCGGGAGTGCTAGCACAGATACGCAGTATTTT.

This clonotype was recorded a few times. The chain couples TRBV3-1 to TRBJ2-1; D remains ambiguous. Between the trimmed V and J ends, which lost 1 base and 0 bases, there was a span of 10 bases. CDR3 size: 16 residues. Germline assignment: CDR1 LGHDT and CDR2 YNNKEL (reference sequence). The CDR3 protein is CASSQGSWGSYNEQFF. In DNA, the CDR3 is TGTGCCAGCAGCCAAGGTAGTTGGGGCTCCTACAATGAGCAGTTCTTC.